This T cell receptor (beta chain) originates from a study of T cells in Graves' hyperthyroidism and ophthalmopathy. Study-wide results and caveats: It was a median roughly 6.5 months before onset that the model predicted ophthalmopathy. The blood repertoire included most of the expanded thyroid clonotypes above 0.001.

It was RNA transcripts that yielded the amplified TCR beta CDR3 regions. The HTBI primer set drove a first-round RT-PCR of the TCR CDR3. MiXCR, applied by TCRdb to the multiplex PCR reads, yields one record per CDR3 protein. The table shows fewer than 350,000 distinct CDR3 sequences, with roughly a fifth occurring only once. Pregnant or lactating patients were excluded, as were those with uncontrolled infection or other autoimmune disease. Thyroid ultrasound and orbital computed tomography, with clinical symptoms and serum thyroxine and TRAb, informed diagnoses. Germline-derived CDR1 and CDR2 are KGHSH and LQKENI. Between the trimmed V and J ends, which lost 4 bases and 4 bases, there was a span of 7 bases. The CDR3 is 12 amino acids. The table lists this clonotype with many counts. The antigen remains undetermined.

This clonotype was obtained from a man aged 45 to 65 with Graves' ophthalmopathy. The chain couples TRBV18 to TRBJ1-1; D is unresolved. The specimen was blood. Here the CDR3 DNA reads TGTGCCAGCTCACGGGTGAGCACTGAAGCTTTCTTT. This encodes CASSRVSTEAFF.